This T cell receptor beta chain comes out of a study of cytomegalovirus exposure and HLA in healthy donors. Across the whole study: Some 180 million T cells yielded 100 million or so unique TCR beta sequences in earlier analysis. Whole-study findings and limits: Reportedly, a later analysis found an Asian-associated ancestry cluster had fewer N-insertions than the roughly 700-donor mean. Accurate predictions that matched the HLA-A and HLA-B alleles of most subjects were reportedly made from TCR beta sequences. It was reportedly the case that the classifier diagnosed cytomegalovirus status with high specificity and sensitivity.

About this clone itself: Its antigen is not known.

This PCR relied on a set of 60 Vbeta primers and 13 Jbeta primers. Data came from immunoSEQ multiplex PCR; TCRdb stores just in-frame clones and leaves some out. The sample table includes 40,000 to 65,000 clones. This CDR3 spans 12 amino acids. Trimming removed 5 bases from V and 7 bases from J, with 12 bases in between. The germline gives CDR1 SGHTA, CDR2 FQGTGA. The chain carries TRBV7-3 and TRBJ2-7, with D perhaps TRBD2 (6 bases). The sample comprised PBMCs. The sequence derives from a man aged 40-49 years in good health and CMV-seropositive. This chain's CDR3 is CASSRFGGEQYF. DNA of the CDR3: TGTGCCAGCAGCCGATTCGGAGGGGAGCAGTACTTC.